Described below is a single TCR beta chain sequence and its context. Data came from immunoSEQ multiplex PCR; TCRdb stores just in-frame clones and leaves some out. The data show tens of thousands of clones, with around four fifths seen just once and around 12% held by the top ten. This sample is drawn from a study of OX40 agonist ivuxolimab in advanced cancers. Germline loops: CDR1 MNHEY, CDR2 SVGAGI. CDR3 length equals 14 residues. V was trimmed by 1 base and J by 4 bases, leaving 10 bases between them. Sequencing used CD4+ or CD8+ T cells sorted from blood, obtained in a trial of the OX40 agonist ivuxolimab. The TCR comes from an adult with an advanced solid tumor such as melanoma, head and neck, liver or kidney cancer. V and J are TRBV6-5 and TRBJ2-5; D tentatively reads TRBD1 or TRBD2 (5 bases each). The CDR3 DNA sequence: TGTGCCAGCAGTTACTTGGGGGTCGGAGAGACCCAGTACTTC. It encodes CASSYLGVGETQYF.